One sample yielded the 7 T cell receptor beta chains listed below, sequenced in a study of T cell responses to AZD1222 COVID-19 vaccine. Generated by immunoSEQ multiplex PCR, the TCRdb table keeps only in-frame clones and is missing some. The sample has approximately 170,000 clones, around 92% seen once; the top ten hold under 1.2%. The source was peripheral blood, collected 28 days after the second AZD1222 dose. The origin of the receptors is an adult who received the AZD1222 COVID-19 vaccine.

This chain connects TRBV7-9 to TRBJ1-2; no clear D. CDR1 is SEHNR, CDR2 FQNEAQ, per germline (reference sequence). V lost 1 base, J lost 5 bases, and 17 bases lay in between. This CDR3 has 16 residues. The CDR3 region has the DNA TGTGCCAGCAGCTTAGGAGGCGACATAGCAATTTATGGCTACACCTTC. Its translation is CASSLGGDIAIYGYTF.

The CDR3 DNA follows: TGTGCCAGCAGCTTGGGACTCGAGCAGTACTTC. It specifies CASSLGLEQYF. The chain links TRBV5-4 to TRBJ2-7, with D unresolved. Trimming pared 0 bases from V and 6 bases from J, leaving 4 bases between. The CDR3 spans 11 residues. From germline, CDR1 is SGHNT and CDR2 YYREEE (reference sequence).

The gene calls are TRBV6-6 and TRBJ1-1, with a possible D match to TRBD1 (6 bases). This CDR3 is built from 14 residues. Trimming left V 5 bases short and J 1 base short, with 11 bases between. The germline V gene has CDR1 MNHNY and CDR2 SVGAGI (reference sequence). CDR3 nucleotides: TGTGCCAGCAGTCCCGGACAGAGGAACACTGAAGCTTTCTTT. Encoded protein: CASSPGQRNTEAFF.

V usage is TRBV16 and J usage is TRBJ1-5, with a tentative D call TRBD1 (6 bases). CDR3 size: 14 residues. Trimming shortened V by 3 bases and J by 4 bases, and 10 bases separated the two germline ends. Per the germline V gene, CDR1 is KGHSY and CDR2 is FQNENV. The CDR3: CASSQWQGNQPQHF. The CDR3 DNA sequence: TGTGCCAGCAGCCAGTGGCAGGGGAATCAGCCCCAGCATTTT.

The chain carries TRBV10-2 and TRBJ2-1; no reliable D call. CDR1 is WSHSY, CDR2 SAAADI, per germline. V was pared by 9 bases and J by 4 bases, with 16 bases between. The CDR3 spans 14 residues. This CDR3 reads CASFEDGRYNEQFF. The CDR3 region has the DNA TGCGCCAGTTTCGAAGACGGAAGGTACAATGAGCAGTTCTTC.

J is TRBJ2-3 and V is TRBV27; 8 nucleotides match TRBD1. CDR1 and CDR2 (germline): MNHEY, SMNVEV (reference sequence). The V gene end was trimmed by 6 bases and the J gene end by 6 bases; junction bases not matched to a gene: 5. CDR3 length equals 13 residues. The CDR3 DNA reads TGTGCCAGCAGCGGACAGGGTCCGGATACGCAGTATTTT. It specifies CASSGQGPDTQYF.

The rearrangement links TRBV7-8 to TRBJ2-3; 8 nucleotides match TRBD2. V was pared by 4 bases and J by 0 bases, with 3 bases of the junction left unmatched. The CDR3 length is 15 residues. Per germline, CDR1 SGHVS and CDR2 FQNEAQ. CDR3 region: CASSSPSGSTDTQYF. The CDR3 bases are TGTGCCAGCAGCTCTCCTAGCGGGAGCACAGATACGCAGTATTTT.